This record covers a single T cell receptor beta chain. This sample stems from a study of blood T cell repertoires in COVID-19. In the original analysis: Using reference gene primer amplification, nucleated cell counts were estimated. This table comes from immunoSEQ multiplex PCR, and its TCRdb copy is limited to in-frame clones, with some not included. That table gives V, J and clone size, and the DNA gave D and trimming. Of roughly 330,000 clones in the sample, 75% to 90% are singletons; the top ten hold around 5%. This CDR3 has 14 amino acids. The V gene lost 11 bases and the J gene lost 2 bases, with 17 bases spanning the gap. The germline gives CDR1 SNHLY, CDR2 FYNNEI.

The clonotype originates from a man aged 25 to 40 who had recovered from COVID-19. What was sequenced was PBMCs or T cells enriched from blood (not recorded which). This rearrangement joins TRBV2 to TRBJ2-3; TRBD1 might be the D (5 bases). DNA for the CDR3: TGTGCCGGCTCCTGGGGCTCCTCCACAGATACGCAGTATTTT. It translates to CAGSWGSSTDTQYF.